The 14 T cell receptor beta chains given below trace back to one sample, sequenced in a study of cytomegalovirus exposure and HLA in healthy donors. PCR employed 60 Vbeta and 13 Jbeta primers. The repertoire was sequenced with immunoSEQ multiplex PCR; TCRdb's copy has only in-frame clones and lacks some. Here the sample spans 200,000 or so clones, 70% to 90% being singletons. Source material: PBMCs. The receptors originated from a human donor in good health.

The J gene is TRBJ1-2, the V gene TRBV6-5; 9 nucleotides align to TRBD1. Germline V gene data show CDR1 as MNHEY and CDR2 as SVGAGI. CDR3 length equals 15 residues. The V gene end was trimmed by 6 bases and the J gene end by 8 bases; junction bases not matched to a gene: 13. CDR3 coding DNA: TGTGCCAGCAGCCGAGGGCGGGACAGGGATCGCGGCTACACCTTC. Its protein product is CASSRGRDRDRGYTF.

This rearrangement joins TRBV28 to TRBJ1-3; tentative D call: TRBD1 (5 bases). V gave up 5 bases and J gave up 2 bases, with 13 bases separating them. CDR1 and CDR2 from the germline V gene are MDHEN and SYDVKM. The CDR3 totals 15 residues. The CDR3 DNA is TGTGCCAGCAGTCCTCAGACAGAACCTGGAAACACCATATATTTT. It encodes CASSPQTEPGNTIYF.

The rearrangement links TRBV6-6 to TRBJ2-1; 8 bases are shared with TRBD2. Germline V gene sequence: CDR1 MNHNY, CDR2 SVGAGI (reference sequence). V gave up 5 bases and J gave up 0 bases; unmatched junction bases: 6. The CDR3 loop spans 16 amino acids. The CDR3 nucleotides are TGTGCCAGCAGTACCCCCGCGGGGGGCTCCTACAATGAGCAGTTCTTC. This encodes CASSTPAGGSYNEQFF.

The gene calls are TRBV19 and TRBJ2-7, with D possibly being TRBD2 (6 bases). This CDR3 is built from 12 residues. V was cut by 5 bases and J by 3 bases, with 8 bases left in between. Per germline, CDR1 LNHDA and CDR2 SQIVND (reference sequence). This CDR3 reads CASSSGVYEQYF. In DNA, the CDR3 is TGTGCCAGTAGTTCGGGGGTCTACGAGCAGTACTTC.

The chain uses TRBV7-6 and TRBJ2-5; 15 bases agree with TRBD2. The CDR3 sequence is 16 residues long. Germline V CDR1 and CDR2: SGHVS, FNYEAQ. V lost 5 bases and J lost 4; bases outside the gene matches: 5. This chain's CDR3 is CASSRRTSGRGETQYF. For the CDR3, the DNA is TGTGCCAGCAGCCGTCGGACTAGCGGGAGGGGAGAGACCCAGTACTTC.

CDR3 region: CASSNYDNEQFF. The CDR3 region has the DNA TGCGCCAGCAGCAACTACGACAATGAGCAGTTCTTC. V usage is TRBV4-3 and J usage is TRBJ2-1; D gene uncertain. Germline V gene sequence: CDR1 LGHNA, CDR2 YSLEER. The CDR3 covers 12 residues. The ends were cut back, 5 bases at V and 5 bases at J, with 7 bases in the middle.

J is TRBJ2-7 and V is TRBV5-1; 7 nucleotides line up with TRBD1. This CDR3 spans 14 amino acids. Germline V gene data show CDR1 as SGHRS and CDR2 as YFSETQ. With 4 bases clipped from V and 5 bases from J, the junction kept 9 bases outside the gene matches. DNA for the CDR3: TGCGCCAGCAGCCCAGGGACAGACTTCCACGAGCAGTACTTC. Its protein is CASSPGTDFHEQYF.

CDR3 in DNA: TGTGCCACCAGCAGAGAAGGGACAGGGGGCTGGCAGCCCCAGCATTTT. Translating it yields CATSREGTGGWQPQHF. The chain recombines TRBV15 with TRBJ1-5, with 12 positions matching TRBD1. With 0 bases clipped from V and 7 bases from J, the junction kept 4 bases outside the gene matches. The CDR3 totals 16 residues. Germline V gives CDR1 LNHNV, CDR2 YYDKDF (reference sequence).

This rearrangement joins TRBV15 to TRBJ2-7, with D unresolved. Germline lookup yields CDR1 LNHNV and CDR2 YYDKDF (reference sequence). The V end lost 0 bases, the J end lost 1 base, and 10 bases lay between the germline ends. This CDR3 contains 15 residues. Here the CDR3 DNA reads TGTGCCACCAGCAGAGATACCCTGAGGTCCTACGAGCAGTACTTC. Its translation: CATSRDTLRSYEQYF.

This clone was seen only a few times. The CDR3 loop reads CASSSRGDRVEQYF. In DNA form, the CDR3 reads TGTGCCAGCAGCTCAAGAGGGGACAGGGTCGAGCAGTACTTC. The rearrangement links TRBV7-2 to TRBJ2-7; 9 bases fit TRBD1. V was clipped by 4 bases and J by 6 bases; unmatched bases: 7. The CDR3 consists of 14 residues. In germline, CDR1 is SGHTA, CDR2 FQGNSA.

This rearrangement joins TRBV13 to TRBJ2-3; perhaps TRBD2 as D (6 bases). The germline V and J ends were trimmed by 0 bases and 2 bases, with 12 bases remaining between them. Germline CDR1 reads PRHDT; CDR2 reads FYEKMQ (reference sequence). The CDR3 contains 16 residues. For the CDR3, the DNA is TGTGCCAGCAGCTTAGGTCCCGGAGGGTACACAGATACGCAGTATTTT. It translates to CASSLGPGGYTDTQYF.

The gene calls are TRBV5-1 and TRBJ2-3, with D maybe TRBD2 (5 bases). Germline loops: CDR1 SGHRS, CDR2 YFSETQ. This CDR3 has 14 residues. V lost 1 base and J lost 2, with 8 bases in between. DNA for the CDR3: TGCGCCAGCAGCTTGAGAGGGAACACAGATACGCAGTATTTT. Translated: CASSLRGNTDTQYF.

On this clone itself: The junction differs from germline at one of its ends, possibly a read error. The V and J genes are TRBV7-7 and TRBJ2-5; 8 bases line up with TRBD1. Per germline, CDR1 SSHAT and CDR2 FNYEAQ (reference sequence). The CDR3 consists of 14 residues. The CDR3, as DNA: TGTGCTAGCAGCTTAATCGACAGGGGCGAGACCCAGTACTTC. Amino acid sequence: CASSLIDRGETQYF.

The chain has TRBV18 and TRBJ2-3; no clear D. CDR3 length equals 18 residues. The germline V gene has CDR1 KGHSH and CDR2 LQKENI. Trimming stripped 4 bases from V and 1 base from J, with 21 bases between. The CDR3 DNA sequence: TGTGCCAGCTCACTTAATGGGCAAGGATCAACCCGCACAGATACGCAGTATTTT. Its protein is CASSLNGQGSTRTDTQYF.